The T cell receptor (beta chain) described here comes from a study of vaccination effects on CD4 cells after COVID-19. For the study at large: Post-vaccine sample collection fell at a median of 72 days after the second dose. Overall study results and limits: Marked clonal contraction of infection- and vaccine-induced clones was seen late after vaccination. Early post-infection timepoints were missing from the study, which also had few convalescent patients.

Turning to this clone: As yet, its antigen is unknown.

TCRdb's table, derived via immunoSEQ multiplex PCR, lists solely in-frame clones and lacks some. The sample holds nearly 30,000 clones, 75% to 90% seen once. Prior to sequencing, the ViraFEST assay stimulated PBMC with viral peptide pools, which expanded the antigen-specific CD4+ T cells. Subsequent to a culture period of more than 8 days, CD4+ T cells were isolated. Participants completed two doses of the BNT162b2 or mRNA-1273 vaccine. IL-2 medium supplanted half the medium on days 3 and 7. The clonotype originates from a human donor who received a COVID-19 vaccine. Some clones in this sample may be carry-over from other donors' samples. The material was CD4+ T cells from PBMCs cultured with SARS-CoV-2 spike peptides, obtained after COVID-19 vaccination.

CDR3: CASSERQGTEAFF. The CDR3, as DNA: TGTGCCAGCAGTGAAAGACAGGGGACTGAAGCTTTCTTT. The rearrangement joins TRBV6-1 to TRBJ1-1; 8 bases match TRBD1. The CDR3 consists of 13 residues. Germline CDR1 MNHNS, CDR2 SASEGT. The trim removed 2 bases at V and 5 bases at J, leaving 1 base unmatched.